A single sample gave rise to the 18 T cell receptor beta chains below, sequenced in a study of blood T cell repertoires in COVID-19. Profiled with immunoSEQ multiplex PCR; TCRdb holds only in-frame clones, not every one. The table shows 70,000 to 85,000 clones, with around four fifths occurring only once. The sample consisted of peripheral blood. The source is a human donor in a cohort sampled during active COVID-19.

The genes are TRBV18 and TRBJ2-3; 8 nucleotides align to TRBD1. Germline-derived CDR1 and CDR2 are KGHSH and LQKENI. The CDR3 length is 17 residues. V shed 1 base and J 2 bases; nucleotides not matched to a gene: 8. CDR3 DNA sequence: TGTGCCAGCTCACCACTTCGGGGACAGGCCCTCACAGATACGCAGTATTTT. Translated, it gives CASSPLRGQALTDTQYF.

The rearrangement joins TRBV6-4 to TRBJ1-2; no reliable D call. CDR1 is MRHNA and CDR2 is SNTAGT in the germline V gene. V lost 11 bases to trimming and J lost 4 bases, with 11 bases between them. CDR3 size: 11 residues. CDR3 bases: TGTGCCTGGACTTTCTCCTATGGCTACACCTTC. The encoded protein is CAWTFSYGYTF.

This chain connects TRBV18 to TRBJ2-5; TRBD2 matches at 12 bases. Germline loops: CDR1 KGHSH, CDR2 LQKENI. The CDR3 runs 16 residues. J was trimmed by 5 bases and V by 3 bases; bases with no gene match: 7. This CDR3 reads CASSPLAGGPAETQYF. CDR3 DNA: TGTGCCAGCTCACCCCTAGCGGGGGGGCCAGCTGAGACCCAGTACTTC.

V and J are TRBV30 and TRBJ1-1; possible D gene TRBD1, 6 bases. Germline V gives CDR1 GTSNPN, CDR2 SVGIG (reference sequence). The CDR3 covers 13 residues. Between the trimmed V and J ends, which lost 2 bases and 7 bases, there was a span of 14 bases. CDR3 coding DNA: TGTGCCTGGAGTCCTTCCAGGGGTAGTGAAGCTTTCTTT. Protein sequence: CAWSPSRGSEAFF.

This clone was counted between two and nine times. V is TRBV10-1 and J is TRBJ2-7; D might be TRBD1 (5 bases). This CDR3 contains 13 residues. Deletions cut 6 bases from V and 6 bases from J, with 15 bases between. Germline CDR1 reads WNHNN; CDR2 reads SYGVQD (reference sequence). The CDR3 reads CASRQQVDSEQYF. The CDR3 DNA reads TGCGCCAGCAGGCAACAGGTAGACTCCGAGCAGTACTTC.

The chain combines TRBV6-5 with TRBJ1-2, with 8 bases that match TRBD1. The CDR3 has 13 amino acids. The V segment lost 6 bases and the J segment 6 bases; nucleotides outside the gene matches: 6. In germline, CDR1 is MNHEY, CDR2 SVGAGI. The CDR3 DNA sequence: TGTGCCAGCAGGCGGGACAGGCAAAATGGCTACACCTTC. Its protein product is CASRRDRQNGYTF.

This clone was observed once. The V call is TRBV5-4, the J call TRBJ2-5, with D perhaps TRBD1 (6 bases). V was clipped by 2 bases and J by 7 bases, with 18 bases between them. Germline-derived CDR1 and CDR2 are SGHNT and YYREEE (reference sequence). The CDR3 covers 15 residues. DNA for the CDR3: TGTGCCAGCAGCTTTACCTCGGGACACCTCGGGACCCAGTACTTC. It is translated as CASSFTSGHLGTQYF.

The chain uses TRBV2 and TRBJ1-1; a weak D match, TRBD1 (6 bases). CDR3 size: 13 residues. The V end lost 4 bases, the J end lost 4 bases, and 10 bases lay between the germline ends. Germline values: CDR1 SNHLY, CDR2 FYNNEI. CDR3 coding DNA: TGTGCCAGCAGTGGACAGGTGGGCACTGAAGCTTTCTTT. Protein sequence: CASSGQVGTEAFF.

The J gene is TRBJ1-5, the V gene TRBV6-1; D is uncertain. This CDR3 comprises 10 residues. V lost 3 bases to trimming and J lost 9 bases, with 3 bases between them. Per the germline V gene, CDR1 is MNHNS and CDR2 is SASEGT. CDR3 amino acids: CASSDVPQHF. CDR3 sequence (DNA): TGTGCCAGCAGTGACGTGCCCCAGCATTTT.

The gene calls are TRBV15 and TRBJ2-5; 8 bases line up with TRBD2. Germline CDR1 and CDR2: LNHNV and YYDKDF (reference sequence). The trim removed 0 bases at V and 2 bases at J, leaving 11 bases unmatched. The CDR3 has 18 amino acids. The CDR3 is CATSRDQRTSGVQETQYF. The CDR3 DNA follows: TGTGCCACCAGCAGAGATCAGAGAACTAGCGGAGTTCAAGAGACCCAGTACTTC.

This clone was detected only once. This rearrangement joins TRBV28 to TRBJ2-1; 12 nucleotides line up with TRBD1. CDR1 and CDR2 from the germline V gene are MDHEN and SYDVKM. This CDR3 has 15 amino acids. Trimming at V came to 4 bases and at J to 9 bases, leaving 7 bases not matched to a gene. CDR3 in amino acids: CASSSPGTGGSEQFF. In DNA form, the CDR3 reads TGTGCCAGCAGTTCCCCCGGGACAGGGGGCAGTGAGCAGTTCTTC.

The CDR3 sequence is CASSPSGPLGNQPQHF. CDR3 DNA sequence: TGCGCCAGCAGCCCCAGTGGGCCCCTGGGCAATCAGCCCCAGCATTTT. The chain is built from TRBV5-1 and TRBJ1-5; D ambiguous. CDR1 and CDR2 from the germline V gene are SGHRS and YFSETQ. V gave up 4 bases and J gave up 2 bases, with 16 bases separating them. The CDR3 runs to 16 residues.

The genes are TRBV6-2 or TRBV6-3 and TRBJ2-7, with D perhaps matching TRBD2 (6 bases). V was trimmed by 4 bases and J by 0 bases, leaving 7 bases between them. CDR3 size: 13 residues. Per germline, CDR1 MNHEY and CDR2 SVGEGT. CDR3 in amino acids: CASSFSGSYEQYF. The CDR3, as DNA: TGTGCCAGCAGTTTTAGCGGCTCCTACGAGCAGTACTTC.

In its sample, this clone was seen once. The V call is TRBV28, the J call TRBJ1-5; 11 bases map to TRBD1. The length of the CDR3 is 18 residues. Trimming at V came to 0 bases and at J to 0 bases, leaving 4 bases not matched to a gene. Germline V lookup: CDR1 MDHEN, CDR2 SYDVKM. The CDR3 region is CASSLWDRGQDSNQPQHF. CDR3 bases: TGTGCCAGCAGTTTATGGGACAGGGGGCAGGATAGCAATCAGCCCCAGCATTTT.

The chain joins TRBV19 to TRBJ2-3; D unresolved. V was shortened by 0 bases and J by 0 bases, with 16 bases between the two germline ends. Germline V gene data show CDR1 as LNHDA and CDR2 as SQIVND (reference sequence). This CDR3 has 18 residues. CDR3 loop: CASSIDLRGVGSTDTQYF. In DNA, the CDR3 is TGTGCCAGTAGTATAGATCTCCGCGGAGTCGGTAGCACAGATACGCAGTATTTT.

This clone is a singleton in its sample. The chain combines TRBV19 with TRBJ2-1, with 7 bases that match TRBD2. V shed 0 bases, J shed 10 bases, and the junction held 6 bases outside the gene matches. The germline CDR1 and CDR2 sequences are LNHDA and SQIVND (reference sequence). The CDR3 runs to 14 residues. DNA for the CDR3: TGTGCCAGTAGTATAGATCGAGGAGCGGGAGAGCAGTTCTTC. It yields the protein CASSIDRGAGEQFF.

The chain combines TRBV5-1 with TRBJ2-3, with 13 bases that match TRBD2. The CDR3 is 16 amino acids. The germline gives CDR1 SGHRS, CDR2 YFSETQ. The junction had 4 bases not matched to a gene; V was cut back by 0 bases and J by 6 bases. This chain's CDR3 is CASSLGTSGGGDTQYF. In nucleotides, the CDR3 is TGCGCCAGCAGCTTGGGGACTAGCGGGGGAGGTGATACGCAGTATTTT.

This clone was observed a few times. CDR3 residues: CASSNGWDRGVQPQHF. The CDR3 nucleotides are TGTGCCAGCAGCAACGGGTGGGACAGGGGGGTCCAGCCCCAGCATTTT. The chain uses TRBV28 and TRBJ1-5; 11 bases align to TRBD1. Germline V lookup: CDR1 MDHEN, CDR2 SYDVKM. Trimming removed 6 bases from V and 7 bases from J; junction bases left unmatched: 11. This CDR3 has 16 residues.